A single T cell receptor beta chain is shown here with its context. This clone was counted a few times. There is no known antigen for this receptor. The record has no base qualities; no much larger clone is one base away. This entry belongs to a study of Tregs in tolerant kidney transplant recipients (dated by TCRdb to about 2019). For the study in its entirety: TCRbeta sequencing was used in the study to identify donor-specific regulatory T cells before combined kidney and bone marrow transplantation, and the identified cells were then tracked after transplant. In a few healthy controls, several methods of expanding Tregs specific for an allogeneic donor were compared by TCRbeta repertoire sequencing. The research as a whole found: The study was limited by small patient numbers, and the findings need validation in larger populations and under other immunosuppression protocols. Expanding Tregs with activated donor B cells appeared to identify the most biologically relevant and donor-specific TCRbeta repertoire. Biological reproducibility was not directly addressed, though technical replication error appeared minimal.

Ends trimmed: V by 3 bases, J by 0 bases; bases unmatched to a gene: 3. From the cysteine through the phenylalanine, the CDR3 covers 16 amino acids. Only the CDR3 region is kept as DNA, spanning 48 bases read in frame from base 1. The germline V gene (reference sequence) supplies CDR1 MNHEY and CDR2 SMNVEV. Unstimulated Tregs (CD4+CD25+CD127-), CD4+ non-Tregs (CD4+CD25-), CD4 and CD8 cells were FACS-sorted from thawed PBMCs. Healthy control blood was obtained either as purchased buffy coats or from healthy volunteers. Healthy control blood was processed to PBMCs by Ficoll density gradient and cryopreserved, and patient PBMCs were collected before and after transplant. For TCRbeta CDR3 sequencing, genomic DNA from the sorted cells was extracted using the QIAGEN DNeasy Blood and Tissue Kit. Through immunoSEQ, high-throughput TCRbeta CDR3 sequencing was done commercially, including PCR amplification with internal controls and bias correction. In the source study's methods: Unique productive TCRbeta sequences were defined by CDR3 nucleotide sequence when primers matched and otherwise by CDR3 amino acid sequence together with Vbeta and Jbeta genes. To correct for sorting error, sequences found in more than one sorted population at a frequency ratio of 2:1 or less were discarded, and the remaining shared sequences were assigned to the population with the higher frequency. Sequences were defined as donor-reactive when expanded at least 5-fold in CFSE-low cells versus unstimulated cells and present at a frequency of at least 0.01% in CFSE-low cells. Jensen-Shannon divergence, calculated on the top 100 TCRbeta sequences ranked by frequency, was used to quantify repertoire divergence. When a sample had multiple sequencing runs, each run was corrected for sorting error separately and the runs were then pooled. This immuneACCESS table, as held by TCRdb, lists in-frame sequences with V and J called but not all clones. Of the missing ones, under half trace to an unresolved V gene in checked studies; the others have no known cause. The D gene and trimming were derived from the DNA, and the V and J assignments and clone size from that table. The sample table contains some 88,000 clones; only one count was recorded for around 94% of them. The ten biggest clones cover 4.7% of the sample.

The V and J genes are TRBV27 and TRBJ2-7, and 12 junction bases match TRBD2. The sample was CD8+ T cells from blood. The receptor was derived from a human donor in good health. The DNA sequence reads TGTGCCAGCAGTTTCCGACTAGCGGGGGCCTCCTACGAGCAGTACTTC. Its coded protein is CASSFRLAGASYEQYF.